This T cell receptor beta chain was captured in a study of HIV-infected patients and healthy controls. This clonotype was seen a few times. The CDR3 consists of 14 residues. V was clipped by 5 bases and J by 5 bases, with 16 bases between them. CDR1 and CDR2 (germline): KGHSH, LQKENI. TCRdb re-analysed the 5' RACE reads in MiXCR, keeping a single row per CDR3 protein. The repertoire has about 67,000 distinct CDR3 sequences, 16% of them found once; the top ten carry 5.5% to 6%. The clonotype was recovered from a human donor in good health. Sequenced sample: CD4+ T cells from blood. The chain combines TRBV18 with TRBJ2-7, with D perhaps TRBD1 (5 bases). CDR3 protein: CASSSRAGDDEQYF. DNA of the CDR3: TGTGCCAGCTCATCCAGGGCTGGCGACGACGAGCAGTACTTC. Complete variable domain (other parts from reference TRBV18 and TRBJ2-7): NAGVMQNPRHLVRRRGQEARLRCSPMKGHSHVYWYRQLPEEGLKFMVYLQKENIIDESGMPKERFSAEFPKEGPSILRIQQVVRGDSAAYFCASSSRAGDDEQYFGPGTRLTVT.